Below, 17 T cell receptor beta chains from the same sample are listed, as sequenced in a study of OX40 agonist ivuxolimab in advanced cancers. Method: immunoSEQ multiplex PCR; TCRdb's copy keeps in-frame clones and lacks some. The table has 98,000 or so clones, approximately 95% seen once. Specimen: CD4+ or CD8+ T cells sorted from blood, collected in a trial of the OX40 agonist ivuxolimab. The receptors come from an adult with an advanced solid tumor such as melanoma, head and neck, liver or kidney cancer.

The CDR3 loop reads CASSDKQATLMNTEAFF. The CDR3 DNA reads TGCGCCAGCAGCGATAAACAGGCGACGCTCATGAACACTGAAGCTTTCTTT. The chain is built from TRBV5-1 and TRBJ1-1, with D perhaps matching TRBD1 (5 bases). V dropped 4 bases and J dropped 0 bases, with 19 bases sitting between them. Germline loops: CDR1 SGHRS, CDR2 YFSETQ. The length of the CDR3 is 17 residues.

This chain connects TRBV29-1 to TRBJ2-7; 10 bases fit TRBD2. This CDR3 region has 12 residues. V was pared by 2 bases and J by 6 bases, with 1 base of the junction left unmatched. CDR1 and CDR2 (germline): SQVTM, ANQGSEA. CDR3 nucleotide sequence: TGCAGCGTTGAACTAGCGGGAGTCGAGCAGTACTTC. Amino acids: CSVELAGVEQYF.

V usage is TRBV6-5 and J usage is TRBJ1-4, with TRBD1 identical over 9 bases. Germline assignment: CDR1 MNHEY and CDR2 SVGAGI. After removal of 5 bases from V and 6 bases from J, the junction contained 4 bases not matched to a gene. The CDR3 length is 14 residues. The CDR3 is CASSQGQGHEKLFF. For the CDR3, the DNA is TGTGCCAGCAGTCAGGGACAGGGACATGAAAAACTGTTTTTT.

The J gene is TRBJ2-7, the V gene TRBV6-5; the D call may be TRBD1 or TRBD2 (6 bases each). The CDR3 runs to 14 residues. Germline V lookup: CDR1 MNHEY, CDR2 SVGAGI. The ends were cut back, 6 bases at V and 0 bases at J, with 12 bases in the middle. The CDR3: CASRGHGSSYEQYF. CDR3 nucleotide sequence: TGTGCCAGCAGGGGACACGGGAGCTCCTACGAGCAGTACTTC.

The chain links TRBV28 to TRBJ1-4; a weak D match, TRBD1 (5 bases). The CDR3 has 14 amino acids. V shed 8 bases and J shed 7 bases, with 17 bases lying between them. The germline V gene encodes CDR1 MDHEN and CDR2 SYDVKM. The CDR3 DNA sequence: TGTGCCAGCCTCCCGGGGCCCCCGGTTGAAAAACTGTTTTTT. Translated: CASLPGPPVEKLFF.

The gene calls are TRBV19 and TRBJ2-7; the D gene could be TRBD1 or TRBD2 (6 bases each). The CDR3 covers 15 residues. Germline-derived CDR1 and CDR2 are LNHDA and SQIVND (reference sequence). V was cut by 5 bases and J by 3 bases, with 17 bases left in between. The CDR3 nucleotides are TGTGCCAGTAGTCCTAGGGGGGACCCCCGCTACGAGCAGTACTTC. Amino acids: CASSPRGDPRYEQYF.

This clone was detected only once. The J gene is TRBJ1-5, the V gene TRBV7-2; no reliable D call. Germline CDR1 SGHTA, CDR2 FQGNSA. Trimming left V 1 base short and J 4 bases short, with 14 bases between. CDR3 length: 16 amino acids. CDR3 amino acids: CASSLGISDGNQPQHF. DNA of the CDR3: TGTGCCAGCAGCTTAGGGATCTCGGATGGAAATCAGCCCCAGCATTTT. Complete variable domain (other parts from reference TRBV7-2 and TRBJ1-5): GAGVSQSPSNKVTEKGKDVELRCDPISGHTALYWYRQSLGQGLEFLIYFQGNSAPDKSGLPSDRFSAERTGGSVSTLTIQRTQQEDSAVYLCASSLGISDGNQPQHFGDGTRLSIL.

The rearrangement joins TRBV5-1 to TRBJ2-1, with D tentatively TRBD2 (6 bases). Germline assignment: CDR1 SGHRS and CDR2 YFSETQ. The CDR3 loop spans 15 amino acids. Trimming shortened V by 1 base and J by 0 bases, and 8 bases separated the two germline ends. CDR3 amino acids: CASSLPGGSYNEQFF. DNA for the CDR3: TGCGCCAGCAGCTTGCCCGGGGGCTCCTACAATGAGCAGTTCTTC.

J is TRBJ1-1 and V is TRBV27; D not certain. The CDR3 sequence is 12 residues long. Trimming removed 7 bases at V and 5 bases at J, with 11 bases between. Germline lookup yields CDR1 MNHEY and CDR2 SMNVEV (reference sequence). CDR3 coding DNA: TGTGCCAGCACCAACCAGCGGACTGAAGCTTTCTTT. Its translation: CASTNQRTEAFF.

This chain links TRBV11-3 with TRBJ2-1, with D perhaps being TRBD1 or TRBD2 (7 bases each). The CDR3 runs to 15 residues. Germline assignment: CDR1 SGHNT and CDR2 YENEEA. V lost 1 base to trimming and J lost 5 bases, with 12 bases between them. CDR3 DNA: TGTGCCAGCAGCTTAGGACAGGGAGGGAACAATGAGCAGTTCTTC. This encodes CASSLGQGGNNEQFF.

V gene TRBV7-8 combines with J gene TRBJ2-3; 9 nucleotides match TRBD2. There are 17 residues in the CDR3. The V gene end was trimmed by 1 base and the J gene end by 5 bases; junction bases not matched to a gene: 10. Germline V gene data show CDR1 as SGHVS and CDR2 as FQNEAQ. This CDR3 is CASSLVSLAGLVDTQYF. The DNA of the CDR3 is TGTGCCAGCAGCTTAGTAAGCCTAGCGGGATTGGTAGATACGCAGTATTTT.

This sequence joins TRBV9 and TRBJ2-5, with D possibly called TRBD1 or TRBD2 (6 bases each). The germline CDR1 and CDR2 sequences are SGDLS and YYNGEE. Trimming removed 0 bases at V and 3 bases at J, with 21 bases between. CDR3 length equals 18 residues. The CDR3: CASSVGRGALSVEETQYF. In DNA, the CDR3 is TGTGCCAGCAGCGTAGGGAGGGGGGCCCTCTCCGTGGAAGAGACCCAGTACTTC.

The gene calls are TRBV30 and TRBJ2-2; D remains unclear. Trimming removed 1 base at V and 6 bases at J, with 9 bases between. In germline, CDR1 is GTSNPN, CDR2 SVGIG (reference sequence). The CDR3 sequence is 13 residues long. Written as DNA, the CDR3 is TGTGCCTGGAGTGAAGAGGCGGCCGGGGAGCTGTTTTTT. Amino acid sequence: CAWSEEAAGELFF.

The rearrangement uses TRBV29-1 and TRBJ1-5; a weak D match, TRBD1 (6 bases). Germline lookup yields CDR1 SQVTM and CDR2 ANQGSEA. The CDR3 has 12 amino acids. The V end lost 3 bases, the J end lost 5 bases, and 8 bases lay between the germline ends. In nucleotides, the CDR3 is TGCAGCGTTGACAGGGGAGATCAGCCCCAGCATTTT. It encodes CSVDRGDQPQHF.

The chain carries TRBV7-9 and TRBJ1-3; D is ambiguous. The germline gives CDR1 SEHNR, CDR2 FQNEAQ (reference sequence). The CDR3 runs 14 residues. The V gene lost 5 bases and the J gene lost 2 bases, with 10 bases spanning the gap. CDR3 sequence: CASSTRFAGNTIYF. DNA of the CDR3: TGTGCCAGCAGCACGCGGTTCGCTGGAAACACCATATATTTT.

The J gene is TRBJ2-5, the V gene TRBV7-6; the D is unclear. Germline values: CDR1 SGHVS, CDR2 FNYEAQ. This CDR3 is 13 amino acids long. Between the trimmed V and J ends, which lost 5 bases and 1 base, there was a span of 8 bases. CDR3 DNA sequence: TGTGCCAGCAGCGAAGGAAGCCAAGAGACCCAGTACTTC. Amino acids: CASSEGSQETQYF.

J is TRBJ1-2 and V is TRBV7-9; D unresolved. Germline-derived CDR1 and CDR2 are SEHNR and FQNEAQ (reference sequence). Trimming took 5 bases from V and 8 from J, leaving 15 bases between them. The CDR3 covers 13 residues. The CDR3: CASSPFGFGGYTF. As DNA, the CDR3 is TGTGCCAGCAGCCCCTTCGGGTTCGGAGGCTACACCTTC.